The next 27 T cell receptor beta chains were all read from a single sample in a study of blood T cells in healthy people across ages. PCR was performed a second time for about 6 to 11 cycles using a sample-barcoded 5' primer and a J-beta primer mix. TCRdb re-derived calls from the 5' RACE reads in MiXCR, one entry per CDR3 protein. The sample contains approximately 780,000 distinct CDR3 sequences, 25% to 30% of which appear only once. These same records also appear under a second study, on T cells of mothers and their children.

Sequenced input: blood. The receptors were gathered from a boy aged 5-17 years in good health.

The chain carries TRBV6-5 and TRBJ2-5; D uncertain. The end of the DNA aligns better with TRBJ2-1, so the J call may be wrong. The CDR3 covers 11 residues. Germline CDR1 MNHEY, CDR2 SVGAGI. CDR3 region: CASKYYNEQFF. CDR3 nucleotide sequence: TGTGCCAGCAAATACTACAATGAGCAGTTCTTC.

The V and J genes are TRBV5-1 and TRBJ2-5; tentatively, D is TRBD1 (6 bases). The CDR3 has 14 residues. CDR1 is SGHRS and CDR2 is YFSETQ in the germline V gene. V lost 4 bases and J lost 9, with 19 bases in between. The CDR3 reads CASSLEGLKGAQYF. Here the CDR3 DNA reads TGCGCCAGCAGCCTGGAAGGACTCAAGGGGGCCCAGTACTTC.

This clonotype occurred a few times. This CDR3 reads CASSLLAAPTDTQYF. CDR3 DNA sequence: TGTGCCAGCAGTTTACTAGCGGCGCCGACAGATACGCAGTATTTT. V is TRBV7-2 and J is TRBJ2-3, with 8 bases lining up with TRBD2. Per germline, CDR1 SGHTA and CDR2 FQGNSA. J was trimmed by 3 bases and V by 6 bases; bases with no gene match: 8. This CDR3 has 15 residues.

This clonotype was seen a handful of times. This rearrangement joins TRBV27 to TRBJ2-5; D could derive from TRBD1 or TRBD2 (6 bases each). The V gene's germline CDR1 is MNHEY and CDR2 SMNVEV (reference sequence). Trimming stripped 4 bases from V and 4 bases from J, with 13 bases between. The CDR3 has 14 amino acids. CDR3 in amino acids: CASSYQGRGETQYF. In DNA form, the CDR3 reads TGTGCCAGCAGTTATCAGGGGCGGGGAGAGACCCAGTACTTC.

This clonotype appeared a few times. This CDR3 is CATSRDPSGDRYNEQFF. The CDR3 region has the DNA TGTGCCACCAGCAGGGATCCTAGCGGGGACCGCTACAATGAGCAGTTCTTC. This rearrangement joins TRBV15 to TRBJ2-1; 9 bases are a match to TRBD2. From germline, CDR1 is LNHNV and CDR2 YYDKDF (reference sequence). J lost 3 bases, V lost 3 bases, and 9 bases had no gene match. The CDR3 totals 17 residues.

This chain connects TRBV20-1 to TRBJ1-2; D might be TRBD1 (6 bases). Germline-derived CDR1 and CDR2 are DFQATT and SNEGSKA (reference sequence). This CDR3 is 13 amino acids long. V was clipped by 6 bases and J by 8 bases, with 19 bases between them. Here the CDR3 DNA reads TGCAGTGCCCCTGGGCGGGGGGCGAGCGGCTACACCTTC. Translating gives CSAPGRGASGYTF.

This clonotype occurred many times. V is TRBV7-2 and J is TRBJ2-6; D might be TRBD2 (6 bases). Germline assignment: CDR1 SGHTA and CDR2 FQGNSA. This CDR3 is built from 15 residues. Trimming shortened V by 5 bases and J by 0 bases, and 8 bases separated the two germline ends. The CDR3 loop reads CASSHGGSGANVLTF. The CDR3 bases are TGTGCCAGCAGCCACGGGGGCTCTGGGGCCAACGTCCTGACTTTC.

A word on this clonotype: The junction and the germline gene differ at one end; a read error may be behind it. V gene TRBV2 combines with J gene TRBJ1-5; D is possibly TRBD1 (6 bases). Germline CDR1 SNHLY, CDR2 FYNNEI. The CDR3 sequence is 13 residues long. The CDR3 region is CARQPRGNRPQHF. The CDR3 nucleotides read TGTGCCAGGCAGCCCAGGGGCAATCGGCCCCAGCATTTT.

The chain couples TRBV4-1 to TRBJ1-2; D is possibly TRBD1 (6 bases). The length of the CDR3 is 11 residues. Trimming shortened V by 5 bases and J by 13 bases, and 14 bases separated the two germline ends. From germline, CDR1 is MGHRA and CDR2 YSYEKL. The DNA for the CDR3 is TGCGCCAGCAGCTTACAGGGAAGTCGCACCTTC. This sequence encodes CASSLQGSRTF.

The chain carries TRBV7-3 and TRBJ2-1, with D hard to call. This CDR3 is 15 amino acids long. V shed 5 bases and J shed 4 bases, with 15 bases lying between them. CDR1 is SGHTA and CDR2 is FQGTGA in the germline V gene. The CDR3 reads CASSRDVMGYNEQFF. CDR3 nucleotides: TGTGCCAGCAGCAGAGATGTAATGGGGTACAATGAGCAGTTCTTC.

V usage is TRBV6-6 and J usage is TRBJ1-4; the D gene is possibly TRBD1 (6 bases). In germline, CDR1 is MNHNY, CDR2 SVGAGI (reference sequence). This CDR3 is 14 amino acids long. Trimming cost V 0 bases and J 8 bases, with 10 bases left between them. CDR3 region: CASSYSTGHEKLFF. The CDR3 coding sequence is TGTGCCAGCAGTTACTCGACGGGACACGAAAAACTGTTTTTT.

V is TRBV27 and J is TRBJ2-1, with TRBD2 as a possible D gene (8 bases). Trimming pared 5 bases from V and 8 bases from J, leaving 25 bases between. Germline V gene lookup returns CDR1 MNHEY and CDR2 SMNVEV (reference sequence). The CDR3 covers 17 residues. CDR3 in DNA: TGTGCCAGCAGTAAAATTCCCGGGACAGCGGGGGCCGATGAGCAGTTCTTC. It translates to CASSKIPGTAGADEQFF.

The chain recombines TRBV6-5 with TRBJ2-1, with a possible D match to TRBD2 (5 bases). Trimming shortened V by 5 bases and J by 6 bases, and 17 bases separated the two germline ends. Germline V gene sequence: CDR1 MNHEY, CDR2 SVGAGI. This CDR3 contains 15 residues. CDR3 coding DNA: TGTGCCAGCAGTACCTATCGGACTCCGGGCAATGAGCAGTTCTTC. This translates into CASSTYRTPGNEQFF.

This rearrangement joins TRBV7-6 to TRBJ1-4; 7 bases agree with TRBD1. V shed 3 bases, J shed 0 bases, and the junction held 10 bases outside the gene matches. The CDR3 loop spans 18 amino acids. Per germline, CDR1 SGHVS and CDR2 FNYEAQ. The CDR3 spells CASSFRGAGPATNEKLFF. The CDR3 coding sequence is TGTGCCAGCAGCTTCAGGGGGGCAGGGCCAGCAACTAATGAAAAACTGTTTTTT.

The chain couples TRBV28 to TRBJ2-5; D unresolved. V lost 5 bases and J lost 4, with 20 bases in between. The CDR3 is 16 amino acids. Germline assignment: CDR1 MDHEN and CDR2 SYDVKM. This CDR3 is CASSALASAQLETQYF. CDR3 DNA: TGTGCCAGCAGTGCACTGGCCTCGGCCCAATTAGAGACCCAGTACTTC. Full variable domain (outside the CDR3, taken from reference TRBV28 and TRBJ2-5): DVKVTQSSRYLVKRTGEKVFLECVQDMDHENMFWYRQDPGLGLRLIYFSYDVKMKEKGDIPEGYSVSREKKERFSLILESASTNQTSMYLCASSALASAQLETQYFGPGTRLLVL.

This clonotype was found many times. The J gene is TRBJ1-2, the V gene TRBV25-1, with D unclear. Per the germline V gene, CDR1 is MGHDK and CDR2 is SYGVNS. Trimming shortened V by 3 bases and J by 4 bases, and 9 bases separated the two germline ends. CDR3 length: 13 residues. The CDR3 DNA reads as TGTGCCAGCAGTGACCCAGCAAGCTATGGCTACACCTTC. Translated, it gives CASSDPASYGYTF.

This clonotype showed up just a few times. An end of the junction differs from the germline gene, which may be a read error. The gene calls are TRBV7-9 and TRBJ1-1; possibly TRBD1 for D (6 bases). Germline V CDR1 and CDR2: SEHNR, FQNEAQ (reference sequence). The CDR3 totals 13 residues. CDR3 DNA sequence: TGTGCCAGCAGTTTAGATGTAGACAGGGAAGCTTTCTTT. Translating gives CASSLDVDREAFF. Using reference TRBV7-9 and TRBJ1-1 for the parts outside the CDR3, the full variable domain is DTGVSQNPRHKITKRGQNVTFRCDPISEHNRLYWYRQTLGQGPEFLTYFQNEAQLEKSRLLSDRFSAERPKGSFSTLEIQRTEQGDSAMYLCASSLDVDREAFFGQGTRLTVV.

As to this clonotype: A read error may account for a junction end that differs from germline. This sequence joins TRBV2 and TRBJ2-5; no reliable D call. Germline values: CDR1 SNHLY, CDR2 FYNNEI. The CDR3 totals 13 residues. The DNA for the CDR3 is TGTGCCAGCAGTGCCTGGGCAGAGCCCCATTTTAACTTC. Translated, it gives CASSAWAEPHFNF.

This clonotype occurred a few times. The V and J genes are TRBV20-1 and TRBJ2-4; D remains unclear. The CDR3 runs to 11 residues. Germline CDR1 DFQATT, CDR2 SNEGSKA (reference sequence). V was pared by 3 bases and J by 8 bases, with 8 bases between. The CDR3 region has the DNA TGCAGTGCTAGTGATGGGGACATTCAGTACTTC. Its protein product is CSASDGDIQYF.

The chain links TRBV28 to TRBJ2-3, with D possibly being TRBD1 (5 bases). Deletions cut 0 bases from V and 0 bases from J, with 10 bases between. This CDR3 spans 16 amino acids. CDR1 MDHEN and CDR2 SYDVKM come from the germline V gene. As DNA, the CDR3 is TGTGCCAGCAGTTTATGGGCGCAGGGAAGCACAGATACGCAGTATTTT. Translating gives CASSLWAQGSTDTQYF.

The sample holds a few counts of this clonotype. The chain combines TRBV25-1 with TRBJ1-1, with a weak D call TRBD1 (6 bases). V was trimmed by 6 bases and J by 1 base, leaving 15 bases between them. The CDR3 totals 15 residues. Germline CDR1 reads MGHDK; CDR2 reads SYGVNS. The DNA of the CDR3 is TGTGCCAGCAGACAACTGACAGGCGGGAACACTGAAGCTTTCTTT. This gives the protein CASRQLTGGNTEAFF.

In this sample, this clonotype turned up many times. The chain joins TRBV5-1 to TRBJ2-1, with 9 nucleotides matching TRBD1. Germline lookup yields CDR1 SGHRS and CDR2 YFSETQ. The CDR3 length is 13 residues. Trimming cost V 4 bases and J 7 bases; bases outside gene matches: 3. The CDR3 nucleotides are TGCGCCAGCAGCGTCGGACAGGGGAATGAGCAGTTCTTC. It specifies CASSVGQGNEQFF.

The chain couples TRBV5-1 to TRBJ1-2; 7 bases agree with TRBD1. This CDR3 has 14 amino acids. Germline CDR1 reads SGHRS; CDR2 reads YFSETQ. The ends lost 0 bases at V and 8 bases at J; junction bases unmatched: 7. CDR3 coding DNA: TGCGCCAGCAGCTTGGCCTCCAGGGGGGGCGGCTACACCTTC. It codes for CASSLASRGGGYTF.

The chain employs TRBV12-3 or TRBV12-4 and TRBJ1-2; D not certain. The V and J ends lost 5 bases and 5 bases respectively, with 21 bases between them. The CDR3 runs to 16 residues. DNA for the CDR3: TGTGCCAGCAGTCCCGAAGGGCCCATGCGCGCTTATGGCTACACCTTC. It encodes CASSPEGPMRAYGYTF.

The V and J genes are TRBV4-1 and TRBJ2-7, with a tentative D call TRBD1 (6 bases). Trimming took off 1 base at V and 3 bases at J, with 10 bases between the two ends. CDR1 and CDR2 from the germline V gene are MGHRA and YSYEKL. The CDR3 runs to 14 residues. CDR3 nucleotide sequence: TGCGCCAGCAGCCAAGGGACAGCTGGCTACGAGCAGTACTTC. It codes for CASSQGTAGYEQYF.

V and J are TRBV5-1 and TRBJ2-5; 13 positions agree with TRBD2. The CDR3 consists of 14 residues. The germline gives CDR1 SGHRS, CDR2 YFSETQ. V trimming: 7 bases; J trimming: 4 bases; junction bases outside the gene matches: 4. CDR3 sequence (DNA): TGCGCCAGCTACCGACTAGCGGGGGGAGAGACCCAGTACTTC. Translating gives CASYRLAGGETQYF.

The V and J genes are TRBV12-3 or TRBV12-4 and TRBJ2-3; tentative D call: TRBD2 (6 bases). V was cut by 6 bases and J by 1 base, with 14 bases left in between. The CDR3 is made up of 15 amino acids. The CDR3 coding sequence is TGTGCCAGCAGAGGGACTGGGTCGGGCACAGATACGCAGTATTTT. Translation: CASRGTGSGTDTQYF.